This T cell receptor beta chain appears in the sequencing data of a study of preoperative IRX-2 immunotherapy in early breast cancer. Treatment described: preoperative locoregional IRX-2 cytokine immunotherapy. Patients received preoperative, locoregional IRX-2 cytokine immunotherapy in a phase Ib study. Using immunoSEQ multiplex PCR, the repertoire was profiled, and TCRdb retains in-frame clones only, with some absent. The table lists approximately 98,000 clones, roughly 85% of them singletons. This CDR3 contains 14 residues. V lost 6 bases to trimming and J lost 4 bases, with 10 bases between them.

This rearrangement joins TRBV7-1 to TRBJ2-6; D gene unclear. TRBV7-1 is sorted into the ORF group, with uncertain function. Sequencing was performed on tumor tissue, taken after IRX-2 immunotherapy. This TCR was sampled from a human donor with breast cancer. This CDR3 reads CASSISSGANVLTF. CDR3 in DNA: TGTGCCAGCAGTATTAGCTCCGGGGCCAACGTCCTGACTTTC.